Following are 27 T cell receptor beta chains from one sample sequenced in a study of blood T cell repertoires in COVID-19. TCRdb's copy holds only in-frame clones and misses some; the assay was immunoSEQ multiplex PCR. Among fewer than 65,000 clones listed, 75% to 90% were seen once. Sequencing input: peripheral blood. All receptors come from a woman aged 55-69 years with COVID-19, enrolled during active disease.

This chain joins TRBV7-8 and TRBJ1-2; 9 nucleotides agree with TRBD1. The germline CDR1 and CDR2 sequences are SGHVS and FQNEAQ. Trimming cost V 4 bases and J 4 bases; bases outside gene matches: 7. This CDR3 spans 15 amino acids. The CDR3 loop is CASSSATGGGYGYTF. CDR3 sequence (DNA): TGTGCCAGCAGCTCAGCAACAGGGGGCGGCTATGGCTACACCTTC. The full variable domain, in which reference TRBV7-8 and TRBJ1-2 provide the parts outside the CDR3, is GAGVSQSPRYKVAKRGQDVALRCDPISGHVSLFWYQQALGQGPEFLTYFQNEAQLDKSGLPSDRFFAERPEGSVSTLKIQRTQQEDSAVYLCASSSATGGGYGYTFGSGTRLTVV.

The rearrangement links TRBV6-6 to TRBJ2-7; 10 bases line up with TRBD2. Germline CDR1 and CDR2: MNHNY and SVGAGI (reference sequence). The CDR3 covers 15 residues. With 6 bases clipped from V and 0 bases from J, the junction kept 5 bases outside the gene matches. The CDR3 loop reads CASSLLAGTSYEQYF. The CDR3 DNA reads as TGTGCCAGCAGCTTACTAGCGGGAACCTCCTACGAGCAGTACTTC.

This rearrangement joins TRBV13 to TRBJ1-5; D is possibly TRBD1 (6 bases). CDR1 and CDR2 from the germline V gene are PRHDT and FYEKMQ (reference sequence). V was clipped by 4 bases and J by 2 bases, with 6 bases between them. This CDR3 is built from 13 residues. The CDR3, as DNA: TGTGCCAGCAGCTGGACAGGCAATCAGCCCCAGCATTTT. Amino acids: CASSWTGNQPQHF.

This chain uses TRBV5-6 with TRBJ2-1; tentative D call: TRBD2 (5 bases). The CDR3 contains 14 residues. Trimming cost V 4 bases and J 9 bases, with 17 bases left between them. From germline, CDR1 is SGHDT and CDR2 YYEEEE. In nucleotides, the CDR3 is TGTGCCAGCAGCCCAGGAGGCGGGTTAGCTGAGCAGTTCTTC. It translates to CASSPGGGLAEQFF.

V usage is TRBV7-6 and J usage is TRBJ1-1; tentatively, D is TRBD1 (6 bases). This CDR3 region has 16 residues. Germline V CDR1 and CDR2: SGHVS, FNYEAQ. Trimming shortened V by 2 bases and J by 0 bases, and 13 bases separated the two germline ends. CDR3 sequence reads: CASSLSGGLVNTEAFF. The CDR3 DNA follows: TGTGCCAGCAGCTTATCCGGGGGGCTGGTGAACACTGAAGCTTTCTTT.

V usage is TRBV20-1 and J usage is TRBJ1-5; D not certain. Germline CDR1 and CDR2: DFQATT and SNEGSKA (reference sequence). The CDR3 extends over 10 amino acids. V was clipped by 4 bases and J by 12 bases, with 10 bases between them. Here the CDR3 DNA reads TGCAGTGCTATATTCGGGATCCAGCATTTT. It encodes CSAIFGIQHF.

The chain recombines TRBV6-5 with TRBJ1-2, with 7 positions matching TRBD1. Germline V lookup: CDR1 MNHEY, CDR2 SVGAGI. V lost 6 bases to trimming and J lost 4 bases; unmatched junction nucleotides: 11. This CDR3 contains 15 residues. As DNA, the CDR3 is TGTGCCAGCAGACAGACAGGGATGGTCTCCTATGGCTACACCTTC. Translation gives CASRQTGMVSYGYTF.

The chain uses TRBV18 and TRBJ1-2; 9 bases map to TRBD1. Trimming cost V 3 bases and J 0 bases; bases outside gene matches: 8. The V gene's germline CDR1 is KGHSH and CDR2 LQKENI. This CDR3 contains 17 residues. CDR3 in amino acids: CASSPMGQGQANYGYTF. The CDR3, as DNA: TGTGCCAGCTCACCTATGGGACAGGGACAAGCTAACTATGGCTACACCTTC.

The chain is built from TRBV19 and TRBJ2-5, with D possibly TRBD2 on 7 matching bases. The length of the CDR3 is 14 residues. Germline V CDR1 and CDR2: LNHDA, SQIVND (reference sequence). V lost 4 bases to trimming and J lost 1 base, with 10 bases between them. The CDR3 DNA reads TGTGCCAGTAGTACGCGGGGGCCCCAAGAGACCCAGTACTTC. Its translation is CASSTRGPQETQYF.

V usage is TRBV27 and J usage is TRBJ2-7, with D tentatively TRBD2 (6 bases). V was shortened by 8 bases and J by 0 bases, with 11 bases between the two germline ends. CDR1 is MNHEY and CDR2 is SMNVEV in the germline V gene (reference sequence). The CDR3 has 13 residues. CDR3 residues: CASSWTNSYEQYF. As DNA, the CDR3 is TGTGCCAGCTCTTGGACTAACTCCTACGAGCAGTACTTC.

CDR3 DNA: TGTGCCAGTAATAGGGGACAGGGGTGGACCCAGTACTTC. This translates into CASNRGQGWTQYF. The J gene is TRBJ2-5, the V gene TRBV19, with 10 bases aligning to TRBD1. CDR3 size: 13 residues. Unmatched junction bases numbered 6, after V lost 7 bases and J lost 7 bases. In germline, CDR1 is LNHDA, CDR2 SQIVND (reference sequence).

This clone was detected once. The V gene is TRBV24-1, the J gene TRBJ1-1, with D perhaps matching TRBD1 (6 bases). The CDR3 length is 14 residues. Germline V CDR1 and CDR2: KGHDR, SFDVKD. The germline V and J ends were trimmed by 4 bases and 6 bases, with 14 bases remaining between them. CDR3 in DNA: TGTGCCACCAGTGACCCGAGTGGACAGCCTGAAGCTTTCTTT. It yields the protein CATSDPSGQPEAFF.

This chain links TRBV5-1 with TRBJ2-7, with 13 nucleotides matching TRBD2. Germline V gives CDR1 SGHRS, CDR2 YFSETQ. V was clipped by 3 bases and J by 6 bases; unmatched bases: 15. The CDR3 spans 18 residues. In DNA, the CDR3 is TGCGCCAGCAGCTGGTTGACCATTGGGACTAGCGGGAATGCCGAGCAGTACTTC. Translating it yields CASSWLTIGTSGNAEQYF.

This rearrangement joins TRBV7-6 to TRBJ2-3; no definite D call. The CDR3 sequence is 12 residues long. Trimming left V 5 bases short and J 8 bases short, with 11 bases between. CDR1 is SGHVS and CDR2 is FNYEAQ in the germline V gene. CDR3 DNA: TGTGCCAGCAGCCCCAGCCCAGGTACGCAGTATTTT. This translates into CASSPSPGTQYF.

The chain links TRBV6-1 to TRBJ2-6; D is undetermined. The CDR3 contains 16 residues. The germline V and J ends were trimmed by 1 base and 0 bases, with 7 bases remaining between them. Germline V gene data show CDR1 as MNHNS and CDR2 as SASEGT. CDR3 residues: CASSEDSGSGANVLTF. Here the CDR3 DNA reads TGTGCCAGCAGTGAAGACTCGGGCTCTGGGGCCAACGTCCTGACTTTC.

In this sample, this clone turned up once. The chain joins TRBV9 to TRBJ2-1; a weak D match, TRBD2 (6 bases). Trimming removed 0 bases from V and 4 bases from J, with 8 bases in between. CDR1 and CDR2 (germline): SGDLS, YYNGEE. This CDR3 has 14 amino acids. This CDR3 is CASSVGGDYNEQFF. For the CDR3, the DNA is TGTGCCAGCAGCGTAGGCGGGGATTACAATGAGCAGTTCTTC.

This clone was seen only once. The chain is built from TRBV6-2 or TRBV6-3 and TRBJ1-4; D is unresolved. There are 16 residues in the CDR3. From germline, CDR1 is MNHEY and CDR2 SVGEGT. V was shortened by 4 bases and J by 8 bases, with 20 bases between the two germline ends. CDR3 sequence: CASSSATGITREKLFF. The CDR3 nucleotides are TGTGCCAGCAGTTCCGCCACCGGGATCACAAGGGAAAAACTGTTTTTT.

V is TRBV19 and J is TRBJ1-6; 9 bases align to TRBD1. This CDR3 comprises 14 residues. V was clipped by 3 bases and J by 10 bases; unmatched bases: 4. The germline V gene has CDR1 LNHDA and CDR2 SQIVND (reference sequence). The CDR3 reads CASSMGQGGSPLHF. The DNA for the CDR3 is TGTGCCAGTAGTATGGGACAGGGAGGATCACCCCTCCACTTT.

The chain is built from TRBV28 and TRBJ1-1; D possibly corresponds to TRBD1 (5 bases). V lost 3 bases and J lost 5, with 13 bases in between. This CDR3 region has 14 residues. Per germline, CDR1 MDHEN and CDR2 SYDVKM. CDR3 residues: CASSFWGAATEAFF. CDR3 sequence (DNA): TGTGCCAGCAGTTTTTGGGGCGCAGCGACTGAAGCTTTCTTT.

The genes are TRBV30 and TRBJ1-3, with D tentatively TRBD1 (6 bases). CDR1 and CDR2 (germline): GTSNPN, SVGIG (reference sequence). Between the trimmed V and J ends, which lost 3 bases and 2 bases, there was a span of 14 bases. The CDR3 loop spans 15 amino acids. DNA of the CDR3: TGTGCCTGGAGCGTAAGAGGACAGACTGGAAACACCATATATTTT. Translated, it gives CAWSVRGQTGNTIYF.

V is TRBV27 and J is TRBJ1-6; D call uncertain. Trimming removed 6 bases from V and 0 bases from J, with 9 bases in between. The CDR3 spans 15 residues. Germline CDR1 is MNHEY and CDR2 is SMNVEV (reference sequence). CDR3 in amino acids: CASRRESSYNSPLHF. The CDR3 coding sequence is TGTGCCAGCAGACGGGAAAGCTCCTATAATTCACCCCTCCACTTT.

This chain uses TRBV3-1 (or the pseudogene TRBV3-2) with TRBJ1-2; 8 bases agree with TRBD1. The CDR3 runs 13 residues. The ends lost 4 bases at V and 8 bases at J; junction bases unmatched: 6. Germline loops: CDR1 LGHDT, CDR2 YNNKEL (reference sequence). The DNA for the CDR3 is TGTGCCAGCAGCCGACAGGGGTTAGGCGGCTACACCTTC. Translated: CASSRQGLGGYTF.

The chain couples TRBV19 to TRBJ1-2; no clear D. Germline CDR1 LNHDA, CDR2 SQIVND (reference sequence). The germline V and J ends were trimmed by 3 bases and 6 bases, with 14 bases remaining between them. The CDR3 runs to 14 residues. As DNA, the CDR3 is TGTGCCAGTAGTATCCAAGGGAGTCAACATGGCTACACCTTC. Its translation is CASSIQGSQHGYTF.

This rearrangement joins TRBV5-1 to TRBJ1-1, with D perhaps matching TRBD1 (6 bases). The V end was cut by 0 bases, the J end by 1 base, with 7 bases between. The CDR3 consists of 14 residues. CDR1 and CDR2 from the germline V gene are SGHRS and YFSETQ. CDR3 DNA: TGCGCCAGCAGCTTGGGGACAGCGAACACTGAAGCTTTCTTT. This gives the protein CASSLGTANTEAFF.

This chain's CDR3 is CASSARGESDTQYF. DNA of the CDR3: TGTGCCAGCAGTGCGCGGGGCGAATCAGATACGCAGTATTTT. J is TRBJ2-3 and V is TRBV6-4, with D maybe TRBD2 (6 bases). The V end was cut by 4 bases, the J end by 4 bases, with 12 bases between. Germline V gene sequence: CDR1 MRHNA, CDR2 SNTAGT. The CDR3 covers 14 residues.

The V and J genes are TRBV21-1 and TRBJ2-7; the D call in the table, TRBD1, was not verified against the DNA. TRBV21-1 is deemed a pseudogene. The CDR3 has 14 residues. As DNA, the CDR3 is TGTGCCAGCAGCAAAAACACAGTGAACTACGAGCAGTACTTC. Protein: CASSKNTVNYEQYF.

The chain couples TRBV6-5 to TRBJ2-7; 8 bases line up with TRBD2. CDR3 length: 15 amino acids. J was trimmed by 2 bases and V by 5 bases; bases with no gene match: 8. Germline CDR1 is MNHEY and CDR2 is SVGAGI. The CDR3 DNA sequence: TGTGCCAGCAGTCGTAGCGGGATCTCCACCTACGAGCAGTACTTC. Its translation: CASSRSGISTYEQYF.